Listed below are T cell receptor beta chains from one sample, sequenced in a study of patients and donors after allogeneic stem cell transplantation. TCRdb passed the RT-PCR reads through MiXCR, listing each CDR3 protein once. This table has hundreds of thousands of distinct CDR3 sequences, 14% appearing once. The sequencing sample was made of blood, either unsorted or a sorted T cell fraction (not recorded which). The source is a human donor who was either an allogeneic HSCT recipient or a stem cell or donor lymphocyte infusion donor (not recorded which). It is not recorded whose cells these are; they may come from a transplant donor. Both conserved end residues are part of each CDR3. A D gene is named only where the DNA matches it firmly. Rows give clone size only sometimes, using once, few, many, or a class for an expanded clone.

DNA	CDR3	D	V	J	size
TGTGCCAGCAGCCGCGAATATCCCAATCAGCCCCAGCATTTT	CASSREYPNQPQHF	.	TRBV6-1	TRBJ1-5	.
TGTGCCAGCAGTTTCGTGGGAGGACCCTACAATGAGCAGTTCTTC	CASSFVGGPYNEQFF	.	TRBV27	TRBJ2-1	.
TGTGCCAGCAGCTTAGCGAATACAGCCCTAAGACCCTACGAGCAGTACTTC	CASSLANTALRPYEQYF	.	TRBV7-8	TRBJ2-7	many
TGTGCCAGCAGCCAAAGGGCCGAGACTAGCGGATACAATGAGCAGTTCTTC	CASSQRAETSGYNEQFF	TRBD2	TRBV4-2	TRBJ2-1	once
TGTGCCAGCAGCTCCGGACAGGGGTATCAGCCCCAGCATTTT	CASSSGQGYQPQHF	TRBD1	TRBV7-2	TRBJ1-5	many
TGTGCCAGCAGCTTGATCCAGGACAGGGGGCATCGTGGCTACACCTTC	CASSLIQDRGHRGYTF	TRBD1	TRBV5-5	TRBJ1-2	.
TGTGCCAGTAGTATAAGCGGGGTCGCACCCTACGAGCAGTACTTC	CASSISGVAPYEQYF	TRBD2	TRBV19	TRBJ2-7	.
TGCGCCAGCAGCTTGGCCGTAGGACAGGTTAGGCCTTACGAGCAGTACTTC	CASSLAVGQVRPYEQYF	TRBD1	TRBV5-1	TRBJ2-7	few
TGTGCCAGCAGCTTAAATACCGTGGTAGATACGCAGTATTTT	CASSLNTVVDTQYF	.	TRBV7-3	TRBJ2-3	.
TGTGCCAGCAGTTTCACCCTGGTCACCGGGGAGCTGTTTTTT	CASSFTLVTGELFF	.	TRBV6-2/TRBV6-3	TRBJ2-2	.
TGTGCCAGCAGCTACCGGACGAGGGCAGATACGCAGTATTTT	CASSYRTRADTQYF	.	TRBV9	TRBJ2-3	.
TGTGCCAGCAGCCCGAGACAGGGGGCCGGGAACACTGAAGCTTTCTTT	CASSPRQGAGNTEAFF	TRBD1	TRBV5-6	TRBJ1-1	few
TGTGCCAGCAGCTTAAGCGGACAGAGGGTTGAAAAACTGTTTTTT	CASSLSGQRVEKLFF	.	TRBV7-2	TRBJ1-4	many
TGTGCCAGCAGCCCCCAGGGGGGCGAAGAGACCCAGTACTTC	CASSPQGGEETQYF	.	TRBV7-2	TRBJ2-5	few
TGTGCCTGGAGTGTACAATTCGAGCAGTACTTC	CAWSVQFEQYF	.	TRBV30	TRBJ2-7	.
TGCGCCAGCGCCACAACCGGACAGGGGTCGAAAGATACGCAGTATTTT	CASATTGQGSKDTQYF	TRBD1	TRBV23-1	TRBJ2-3	few
TGTGCCAGCAGCCAAAAGGTGGCAGGGCACAATGGCTACACCTTC	CASSQKVAGHNGYTF	.	TRBV3-1	TRBJ1-2	few
TGCAGTGCTAGTGGGGGTAGCGGGATAGGCGAGCAGTACTTC	CSASGGSGIGEQYF	TRBD2	TRBV20-1	TRBJ2-7	.
TGTGCCAGCAGCTTTCGGGAGATTACCCTACGCGAGCAGTACTTC	CASSFREITLREQYF	.	TRBV11-2	TRBJ2-7	.
TGCAGTGCTATAAGACGGGGGGACTCTGGAAACACCATATATTTT	CSAIRRGDSGNTIYF	.	TRBV20-1	TRBJ1-3	few
TGCAGTGCTAGAGATCGGTCAAGGGGGGACACCATATATTTT	CSARDRSRGDTIYF	.	TRBV20-1	TRBJ1-3	few
TGTGCCAGTACGGGCCCTTCGTGGGAGCAGTACTTC	CASTGPSWEQYF	.	TRBV19	TRBJ2-7	few
TGTGCCAGCAGCTTAGTTCCAGGATTTAATGGAAACACCATATATTTT	CASSLVPGFNGNTIYF	.	TRBV7-2	TRBJ1-3	.
TGCAGTGCTAGTAAGGCATTGAACACTGAAGCTTTCTTT	CSASKALNTEAFF	.	TRBV20-1	TRBJ1-1	many
TGCGCCAGCAGCTTAGCAGGGAAACCTGAAGCTTTCTTT	CASSLAGKPEAFF	.	TRBV5-1	TRBJ1-1	few
TGTGCCAGTAGTGATACAGGGTCTGCCTCCTACGAGCAGTACTTC	CASSDTGSASYEQYF	.	TRBV19	TRBJ2-7	few
TGTGCCAGCAGCTTAGATGGGACAGGGCTAGGCTACACCTTC	CASSLDGTGLGYTF	TRBD1	TRBV7-2	TRBJ1-2	many
TGTGCCAGCACCCGACAGGGAGAGGGTTATTCACCCCTCCACTTT	CASTRQGEGYSPLHF	TRBD1	TRBV3-1	TRBJ1-6	few
TGTGCCAGCAGACGAGAGGCCTTGTCTGGCTACACCTTC	CASRREALSGYTF	.	TRBV6-1	TRBJ1-2	few
TGTGCCAGCAGCCCGACTAGCGGGGGGCTCTACAATGAGCAGTTCTTC	CASSPTSGGLYNEQFF	TRBD2	TRBV7-2	TRBJ2-1	few
TGCGCCAGCAGCTTGGAGCCAGGGTCGGACCAAGAGACCCAGTACTTC	CASSLEPGSDQETQYF	.	TRBV5-1	TRBJ2-5	few
TGTGCCAGCAGCTTAGTGATCGACGCCAGGCAGACAACAATCTATGGCTACACCTTC	CASSLVIDARQTTIYGYTF	.	TRBV11-1	TRBJ1-2	.
TGTGCCAGCAGTTTAGGCAGGGGAGAGGACACCGGGGAGCTGTTTTTT	CASSLGRGEDTGELFF	.	TRBV12-3/TRBV12-4	TRBJ2-2	many
TGTGCCAGCAGCTTCGGCGCCACCGGGGAGCTGTTTTTT	CASSFGATGELFF	.	TRBV5-4	TRBJ2-2	few
TGCAGTGCTAGAGATTTACAGGCCGTGGACATTCAGTACTTC	CSARDLQAVDIQYF	.	TRBV20-1	TRBJ2-4	many
TGCAGTGCTAGATCTAGCGGGAGCACAGATACGCAGTATTTT	CSARSSGSTDTQYF	TRBD2	TRBV20-1	TRBJ2-3	many
TGTGCCAGCAGTGACTCGTTTAGCCCGGACAGGGGGTTCCTCAATCAGCCCCAGCATTTT	CASSDSFSPDRGFLNQPQHF	TRBD1	TRBV6-4	TRBJ1-5	many
TGTGCCAGCAGCTCCATGTTGGTTCCTGGAAACACCATATATTTT	CASSSMLVPGNTIYF	.	TRBV5-6	TRBJ1-3	few